Below, 6 T cell receptor beta chains from the same sample are listed, as sequenced in a study of beta chain bispecific antibodies for T cell cancers. Overall study findings and caveats: Anti-TRBV12 exposure, compared with anti-CD19, reduced the TRBV12-3 proportion of TRBV signal by 98.9%. In these mixed samples, most targeted TRBV reads derived from the leukemia cell line.

Via MiXCR, TCRdb re-called the 5' RACE reads, giving one row per CDR3 protein. The sample includes 20,000 to 25,000 distinct CDR3 sequences, approximately 1.9% of them seen just once. Blood mononuclear cells were expanded for two to three days using either OKT3 anti-CD3 antibody or CD3/CD28 beads. Their target antigens are unknown. The starting material was healthy donor T cells cultured with leukemia cells, obtained from a culture containing a bispecific antibody targeting TCR Vbeta12. These receptors originate from a human donor in good health. Some clones in this sample may be carry-over from other donors' samples.

This clonotype was detected ten times or more. V gene TRBV20-1 combines with J gene TRBJ1-1; D is ambiguous. The germline V and J ends were trimmed by 5 bases and 7 bases, with 8 bases remaining between them. The germline CDR1 and CDR2 sequences are DFQATT and SNEGSKA (reference sequence). The CDR3 extends over 10 amino acids. CDR3 loop: CSAPGFEAFF. The CDR3 DNA reads as TGCAGTGCTCCCGGGTTTGAAGCTTTCTTT.

This clonotype was picked up many times. The J gene is TRBJ2-2, the V gene TRBV7-8; maybe TRBD2 (7 bases). Trimming cost V 3 bases and J 3 bases, with 17 bases left between them. From germline, CDR1 is SGHVS and CDR2 FQNEAQ. This CDR3 has 17 amino acids. Written as DNA, the CDR3 is TGTGCCAGCAGCTTCGAACAGGGAGGGGGTCACACCGGGGAGCTGTTTTTT. This gives the protein CASSFEQGGGHTGELFF.

This clonotype was seen many times. The chain carries TRBV29-1 and TRBJ2-3; TRBD2 matches 9 bases. CDR1 SQVTM and CDR2 ANQGSEA come from the germline V gene. The V segment lost 0 bases and the J segment 5 bases; nucleotides outside the gene matches: 15. The CDR3 covers 18 residues. The CDR3 coding sequence is TGCAGCGTTGAAGAGAGCGGGGGGCCCGGTGGCCAAGTAGATACGCAGTATTTT. Translating gives CSVEESGGPGGQVDTQYF.

This clonotype was seen at least ten times. The V call is TRBV3-1, the J call TRBJ2-4; D gene ambiguous. Germline values: CDR1 LGHDT, CDR2 YNNKEL (reference sequence). There are 18 residues in the CDR3. Trimming took 0 bases from V and 0 from J, leaving 15 bases between them. In DNA, the CDR3 is TGTGCCAGCAGCCAAGATACGGTGTGGGGAATAGCCAAAAACATTCAGTACTTC. This encodes CASSQDTVWGIAKNIQYF. Supplemented by reference TRBV3-1 and TRBJ2-4, the full variable domain reads DTAVSQTPKYLVTQMGNDKSIKCEQNLGHDTMYWYKQDSKKFLKIMFSYNNKELIINETVPNRFSPKSPDKAHLNLHINSLELGDSAVYFCASSQDTVWGIAKNIQYFGAGTRLSVL.

Ten or more counts support this clonotype. The chain combines TRBV7-2 with TRBJ2-5, with TRBD2 as a possible D gene (6 bases). The CDR3 is 14 residues long. Germline V gene lookup returns CDR1 SGHTA and CDR2 FQGNSA. V dropped 4 bases and J dropped 0 bases, with 9 bases sitting between them. In DNA form, the CDR3 reads TGTGCCAGCAGCTGGGGGACTTACCAAGAGACCCAGTACTTC. Its protein product is CASSWGTYQETQYF.

This clonotype was seen repeatedly, ten times or more. This chain joins TRBV6-5 and TRBJ2-1; D might be TRBD1 or TRBD2, each matching 5 bases. CDR3 size: 13 residues. Trimming shortened V by 6 bases and J by 3 bases, and 9 bases separated the two germline ends. The germline gives CDR1 MNHEY, CDR2 SVGAGI. The CDR3 reads CASSRDGYNEQFF. CDR3 in DNA: TGTGCCAGCAGCCGGGACGGCTACAATGAGCAGTTCTTC.